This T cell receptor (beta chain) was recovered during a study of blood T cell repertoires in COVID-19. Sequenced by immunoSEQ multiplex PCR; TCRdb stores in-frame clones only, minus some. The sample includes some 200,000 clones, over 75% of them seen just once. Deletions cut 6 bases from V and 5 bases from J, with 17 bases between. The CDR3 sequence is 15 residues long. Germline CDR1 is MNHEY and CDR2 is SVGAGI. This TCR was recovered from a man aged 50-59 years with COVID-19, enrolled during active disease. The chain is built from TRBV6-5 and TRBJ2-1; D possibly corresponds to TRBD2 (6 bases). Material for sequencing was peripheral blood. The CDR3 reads CASRPGLTGHNEQFF. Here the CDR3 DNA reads TGTGCCAGCAGACCCGGACTAACCGGGCACAATGAGCAGTTCTTC.